The 7 T cell receptor beta chains in this list originate from one sample, sequenced in a study of blood T cell repertoires in COVID-19. Some clones are missing from TCRdb's copy, which holds only in-frame ones; the method was immunoSEQ multiplex PCR. This table has roughly 160,000 clones, about 84% appearing once. The sample was PBMCs or T cells enriched from blood (not recorded which). Receptors originate from a man aged 45 to 65 who had recovered from COVID-19.

The chain has TRBV27 and TRBJ1-2; maybe TRBD1 (6 bases). V dropped 4 bases and J dropped 6 bases, with 18 bases sitting between them. The CDR3 sequence is 15 residues long. Germline V lookup: CDR1 MNHEY, CDR2 SMNVEV (reference sequence). The CDR3 here is CASSSYREGIDGYTF. The CDR3 nucleotides read TGTGCCAGCAGTTCGTACAGGGAGGGGATTGATGGCTACACCTTC.

A single count supports this clone. V usage is TRBV6-1 and J usage is TRBJ2-7; TRBD1 agrees at 8 bases. The V gene's germline CDR1 is MNHNS and CDR2 SASEGT. The CDR3 has 15 amino acids. V trimming: 2 bases; J trimming: 3 bases; junction bases outside the gene matches: 6. DNA of the CDR3: TGTGCCAGCAGTGAAAGGCAGGGGGCTCACTACGAGCAGTACTTC. Residues: CASSERQGAHYEQYF.

The V and J genes are TRBV9 and TRBJ2-7; D is possibly TRBD2 (6 bases). Germline CDR1 is SGDLS and CDR2 is YYNGEE. V gave up 0 bases and J gave up 6 bases, with 13 bases separating them. This CDR3 spans 14 amino acids. The DNA of the CDR3 is TGTGCCAGCAGCGTAGATCCAGGGAGGAGCGAGCAGTACTTC. Translated: CASSVDPGRSEQYF. The whole variable domain, remainder taken from reference TRBV9 and TRBJ2-7, is DSGVTQTPKHLITATGQRVTLRCSPRSGDLSVYWYQQSLDQGLQFLIQYYNGEERAKGNILERFSAQQFPDLHSELNLSSLELGDSALYFCASSVDPGRSEQYFGPGTRLTVT.

The chain recombines TRBV4-2 with TRBJ1-6; a possible D gene is TRBD1 (5 bases). Germline CDR1 LGHNA, CDR2 YNFKEQ. The V and J ends lost 6 bases and 3 bases respectively, with 9 bases between them. This CDR3 has 14 amino acids. The DNA for the CDR3 is TGTGCCAGCAGAGGAGACAGCTATAATTCACCCCTCCACTTT. Translation: CASRGDSYNSPLHF.

The gene calls are TRBV6-6 and TRBJ2-3; 10 bases agree with TRBD2. Germline V CDR1 and CDR2: MNHNY, SVGAGI (reference sequence). The CDR3 length is 15 residues. Germline trimming cut 2 bases from V and 3 bases from J; bases unmatched to any gene: 2. Here the CDR3 reads CASSYAAGGTDTQYF. Written as DNA, the CDR3 is TGTGCCAGCAGTTACGCAGCGGGGGGGACAGATACGCAGTATTTT.

The rearrangement uses TRBV19 and TRBJ2-2; perhaps TRBD2 as D (5 bases). The CDR3 sequence is 14 residues long. Between the trimmed V and J ends, which lost 7 bases and 4 bases, there was a span of 13 bases. The germline CDR1 and CDR2 sequences are LNHDA and SQIVND (reference sequence). The CDR3 loop is CASISGVGTGELFF. The CDR3 nucleotides are TGTGCCAGTATTTCCGGGGTAGGCACCGGGGAGCTGTTTTTT.

This chain joins TRBV5-5 and TRBJ1-6; 10 bases line up with TRBD1. Germline CDR1 is SGHKS and CDR2 is YYEKEE (reference sequence). CDR3 size: 15 residues. The trim removed 2 bases at V and 8 bases at J, leaving 4 bases unmatched. This CDR3 is CASSFQTGGYSPLHF. CDR3 sequence (DNA): TGTGCCAGCAGCTTCCAGACAGGGGGCTATTCACCCCTCCACTTT.